This entry lists 15 T cell receptor beta chains sequenced from one sample in a study of neurological immune-mediated disorders. From the 5' RACE reads, TCRdb called clonotypes with MiXCR, one entry per CDR3 protein. The sample shows 95,000 to 110,000 distinct CDR3 sequences, more than 10% of them seen only once. Sample time point: longitudinal time-point 3. The sample was PBMCs. Source of these receptors: a female donor with HTLV-1-associated myelopathy (HAM/TSP).

This clonotype has more than one count but fewer than ten. The rearrangement joins TRBV10-3 to TRBJ1-2; TRBD1 agrees at 9 bases. Germline CDR1 and CDR2: ENHRY and SYGVKD. Losses at the gene ends were 3 bases for V and 3 bases for J; bases not matched to a gene: 8. The CDR3 runs to 16 residues. DNA of the CDR3: TGTGCCATCAGTGACCCGGGACAGGGAGATGACTATGGCTACACCTTC. Protein product: CAISDPGQGDDYGYTF.

This clonotype was seen at least ten times. The chain carries TRBV20-1 and TRBJ1-5; possible D gene TRBD1, 6 bases. The CDR3 contains 12 residues. Trimming removed 6 bases at V and 5 bases at J, with 11 bases between. Germline lookup yields CDR1 DFQATT and CDR2 SNEGSKA (reference sequence). This CDR3 reads CSARGDYQPQHF. DNA for the CDR3: TGCAGTGCCAGGGGTGATTATCAGCCCCAGCATTTT.

The chain couples TRBV12-3 or TRBV12-4 to TRBJ1-1; D gene uncertain. The CDR3 totals 13 residues. V was cut by 7 bases and J by 6 bases, with 15 bases left in between. The chain's CDR3 is CASITDHGAEAFF. DNA for the CDR3: TGTGCCAGCATTACGGACCATGGGGCTGAAGCTTTCTTT.

The chain couples TRBV19 to TRBJ2-7; 11 bases match TRBD2. The CDR3 spans 14 residues. Trimming removed 10 bases from V and 0 bases from J; junction bases left unmatched: 5. The germline CDR1 and CDR2 sequences are LNHDA and SQIVND (reference sequence). The CDR3, as DNA: TGTGCCACCAGCCTAGCGGGGGGCTCCTACGAGCAGTACTTC. Protein sequence: CATSLAGGSYEQYF.

This clonotype was seen at least ten times. This chain connects TRBV4-1 to TRBJ2-2; D tentatively fits TRBD1 or TRBD2 (5 bases each). V was cut by 3 bases and J by 4 bases, with 21 bases left in between. The CDR3 has 18 amino acids. Germline CDR1 reads MGHRA; CDR2 reads YSYEKL. The CDR3 loop is CASSHESGTVVGTGELFF. In DNA, the CDR3 is TGCGCCAGCAGCCACGAATCCGGGACGGTGGTGGGCACCGGGGAGCTGTTTTTT.

The chain couples TRBV12-3 or TRBV12-4 to TRBJ2-3; 11 bases are a match to TRBD2. CDR3 length: 15 residues. V trimming: 5 bases; J trimming: 5 bases; junction bases outside the gene matches: 6. CDR3 residues: CASSPALAGGDTQYF. In DNA form, the CDR3 reads TGTGCCAGCAGTCCGGCCCTAGCGGGGGGAGATACGCAGTATTTT.

This clonotype was recorded many times. The chain uses TRBV5-1 and TRBJ2-5; D unresolved. CDR1 SGHRS and CDR2 YFSETQ come from the germline V gene. The CDR3 is 14 residues long. The V and J ends lost 0 bases and 2 bases respectively, with 8 bases between them. The CDR3 loop reads CASSLGSVQETQYF. The DNA for the CDR3 is TGCGCCAGCAGCTTGGGCAGTGTGCAAGAGACCCAGTACTTC.

The chain joins TRBV5-1 to TRBJ2-3, with unresolved D. Germline CDR1 is SGHRS and CDR2 is YFSETQ. The V end lost 3 bases, the J end lost 1 base, and 6 bases lay between the germline ends. CDR3 size: 13 residues. The CDR3 here is CASSYEGTDTQYF. For the CDR3, the DNA is TGCGCCAGCAGCTATGAGGGCACAGATACGCAGTATTTT.

This clonotype was seen repeatedly, ten times or more. The chain has TRBV9 and TRBJ2-5; 9 bases line up with TRBD2. The CDR3 covers 17 residues. V shed 0 bases, J shed 2 bases, and the junction held 8 bases outside the gene matches. CDR1 and CDR2 (germline): SGDLS, YYNGEE. CDR3 DNA sequence: TGTGCCAGCAGCGTAGCTATTTCTAGCGGGGCTCAAGAGACCCAGTACTTC. Translation gives CASSVAISSGAQETQYF.

This clonotype was recorded many times. This chain joins TRBV20-1 and TRBJ2-2, with TRBD1 matching 7 bases. Trimming cost V 5 bases and J 4 bases; bases outside gene matches: 16. Germline-derived CDR1 and CDR2 are DFQATT and SNEGSKA (reference sequence). The CDR3 spans 17 residues. DNA for the CDR3: TGCAGTGCTCGCCGGGCCTTAGGGGGCCGAATCACCGGGGAGCTGTTTTTT. This codes for CSARRALGGRITGELFF.

This clonotype was found many times. V usage is TRBV20-1 and J usage is TRBJ2-7; the match to TRBD1 covers 10 bases. The germline V gene encodes CDR1 DFQATT and CDR2 SNEGSKA (reference sequence). The V segment lost 0 bases and the J segment 4 bases; nucleotides outside the gene matches: 6. CDR3 length: 15 residues. The CDR3 region is CSARDRGQGSYEQYF. The DNA for the CDR3 is TGCAGTGCTAGAGATCGGGGACAGGGGTCTTACGAGCAGTACTTC.

This clonotype was seen repeatedly, ten times or more. V and J are TRBV5-6 and TRBJ1-2; a weak D match, TRBD1 (5 bases). Trimming left V 6 bases short and J 2 bases short, with 23 bases between. From germline, CDR1 is SGHDT and CDR2 YYEEEE. The length of the CDR3 is 17 residues. CDR3 loop: CASKPWRGTVSNYGYTF. The CDR3 DNA follows: TGTGCCAGCAAGCCTTGGAGGGGAACAGTTTCAAACTATGGCTACACCTTC.

In its sample, this clonotype was seen many times. The genes are TRBV6-6 and TRBJ1-2; maybe TRBD1 (5 bases). Trimming removed 5 bases from V and 3 bases from J, with 7 bases in between. The V gene's germline CDR1 is MNHNY and CDR2 SVGAGI (reference sequence). The CDR3 length is 12 residues. CDR3 coding DNA: TGTGCCAGCAGTCAACAGGACTATGGCTACACCTTC. Amino acid sequence: CASSQQDYGYTF.

The table lists this clonotype with a few counts. One end of the junction varies from germline; a read error may be responsible. The chain recombines TRBV15 with TRBJ2-3; TRBD2 agrees at 9 bases. The germline gives CDR1 LNHNV, CDR2 YYDKDF (reference sequence). This CDR3 is 15 amino acids long. The CDR3 bases are TGTGCTACCAGCGTCCGGACTAGCGGCACAGATACGCAGTATTTT. Amino acids: CATSVRTSGTDTQYF. The whole variable domain, remainder taken from reference TRBV15 and TRBJ2-3, is DAMVIQNPRYQVTQFGKPVTLSCSQTLNHNVMYWYQQKSSQAPKLLFHYYDKDFNNEADTPDNFQSRRPNTSFCFLDIRSPGLGDTAMYLCATSVRTSGTDTQYFGPGTRLTVL.

This clonotype has a count of ten or more. The rearrangement uses TRBV7-2 and TRBJ2-7, with 9 positions matching TRBD1. Germline-derived CDR1 and CDR2 are SGHTA and FQGNSA. The CDR3 length is 17 residues. The V and J ends lost 0 bases and 1 base, in that order; junction bases with no gene match: 7. CDR3 loop: CASSLAGTGLSSYEQYF. CDR3 sequence (DNA): TGTGCCAGCAGCTTAGCGGGGACAGGGCTAAGTTCCTACGAGCAGTACTTC.